A selection of T cell receptor beta chains follows, all from one sample in a study of control samples from healthy donors and cancer patients. The protocol was immunoSEQ multiplex PCR, while the TCRdb copy is restricted to in-frame clones and leaves out a portion. The sample shows about 150,000 clones, nearly 95% of them seen only once. Sequencing used blood. These receptors originate from a man aged 45 to 65 in good health. The CDR3 runs from the conserved cysteine through the conserved F or W.

>TRBJ2-4|TRBV5-1
CASSPPGRGDIQYF
>TRBJ2-4|TRBV4-1
CASSQVRIAKNIQYF
>TRBJ2-5|TRBV13
CASSLKLAGVLETQYF
>TRBJ2-7|TRBV13
CASSLTGELYEQYF
>TRBJ1-5|TRBV6-5
CASNKDINQPQHF
>TRBJ2-7|TRBV11-2
CASSLTRAYEQYF
>TRBJ1-1|TRBV30
CAWSRRGVTEAFF
>TRBJ2-1|TRBV6-5
CASSYSRPNYNEQFF
>TRBJ2-2|TRBV4-1
CASSPHGVTGELFF
>TRBJ1-1|TRBV7-9
CASSPGQGAGTEAFF
>TRBJ1-1|TRBV7-9
CASSLGDRGDTEAFF
>TRBJ2-7|TRBV10-2
CASSESIRGLYEQYF
>TRBJ2-7|TRBV30
CAWSVLGGSPYEQYF
>TRBJ2-7|TRBV3-1/TRBV3-2
CASSQSKGTGISF
>TRBJ2-1|TRBV11-2
CASSLDGFTGIF
>TRBJ1-6|TRBV6-5
CASSYSAVSGGSPLHF
>TRBJ1-3|TRBV27
CASSDRGPTGNTIYF
>TRBJ2-7|TRBV6-5
CASSQPPHYEQYF
>TRBJ2-3|TRBV5-5
CASSLFTGTDTQYF
>TRBJ2-7|TRBV5-5
CASSLAPGRAIYEQYF
>TRBJ1-1|TRBV10-1
CASSESRQGRAEAFF
>TRBJ1-6|TRBV6-5
CASSYVAESPLHF
>TRBJ1-3|TRBV19
CASSTSSGSGNTIYF
>TRBJ2-7|TRBV6-2/TRBV6-3
CASSYAGQGLTSSYEQYF
>TRBJ2-1|TRBV3-1/TRBV3-2
CASSQDSGGRANEQFF
>TRBJ2-1|TRBV5-4
CASSLELNSYNEQFF
>TRBJ2-2|TRBV6-5
CASSYRRGRAAGELFF
>TRBJ2-5|TRBV6-1
CASSEGRSQETQYF
>TRBJ2-1|TRBV6-6
CASSQRGPSYNEQFF
>TRBJ1-1|TRBV25-1
CASSVRNTEAFF
>TRBJ2-2|TRBV13
CASSLGTLNTGELFF
>TRBJ2-7|TRBV28
CASSGDRAWEQYF
>TRBJ2-3|TRBV20-1
CSASNLAGRDTQYF
>TRBJ2-4|TRBV18
CASSPGQGKSAKNIQYF
>TRBJ1-1|TRBV5-1
CASSPGRDGGNTEAFF
>TRBJ1-5|TRBV5-4
CASSGCGLWQGSNQPQHF
>TRBJ2-5|TRBV3-1/TRBV3-2
CASSLGGSRGRETQYF
>TRBJ2-1|TRBV10-2
CATLAGEYNEQFF
>TRBJ2-3|TRBV6-5
CASSYSSSTDTQYF
>TRBJ2-1|TRBV6-5
CASSYSGRGRYNEQFF
>TRBJ1-5|TRBV7-2
CASSSRNRWPQHF
>TRBJ2-5|TRBV7-9
CASSSRGGETQYF
>TRBJ2-3|TRBV7-9
CASSYQTGLTDTQYF
>TRBJ2-7|TRBV7-9
CASSFGGEQYF
>TRBJ2-1|TRBV5-6
CASSLLRREGGNEQFF
>TRBJ2-7|TRBV29-1
CSVENYRGTYEQYF
>TRBJ2-7|TRBV6-5
CASSQTSGRPEQYF
>TRBJ2-2|TRBV3-1/TRBV3-2
CASRSGGVDTGELFF
>TRBJ2-5|TRBV5-6
CASSLKAGGETQYF
>TRBJ2-3|TRBV6-5
CASNHRGGGTDTQYF
>TRBJ1-3|TRBV30
CARHAGSGNTIYF
>TRBJ1-3|TRBV13
CASSLRTGGNTIYF
>TRBJ2-5|TRBV7-3
CASSSSRGFQYF
>TRBJ1-4|TRBV19
CASTRTGIATNEKLFF
>TRBJ2-3|TRBV11-1
CASSSGLAADTQYF
>TRBJ2-1|TRBV12-3/TRBV12-4
CASSPGDPTEQFF
>TRBJ1-6|TRBV5-8
CASSSGVYNSPLHF
>TRBJ2-7|TRBV5-1
CASSLGTSGIYEQYF
>TRBJ2-1|TRBV5-4
CASSPGLAAYNEQFF